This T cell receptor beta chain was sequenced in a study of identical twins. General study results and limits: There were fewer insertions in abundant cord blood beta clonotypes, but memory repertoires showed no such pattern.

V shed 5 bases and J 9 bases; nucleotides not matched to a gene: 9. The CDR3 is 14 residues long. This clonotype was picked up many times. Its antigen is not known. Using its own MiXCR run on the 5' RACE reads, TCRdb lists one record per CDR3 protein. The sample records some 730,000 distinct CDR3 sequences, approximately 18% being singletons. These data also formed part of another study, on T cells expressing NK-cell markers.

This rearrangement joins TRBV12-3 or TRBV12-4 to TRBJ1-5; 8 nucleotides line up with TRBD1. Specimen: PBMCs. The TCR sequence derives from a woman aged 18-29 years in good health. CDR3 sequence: CASSDGQGERPQHF. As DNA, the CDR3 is TGTGCCAGCAGTGATGGACAGGGAGAAAGGCCCCAGCATTTT.